This T cell receptor beta chain came from a study of beta chain features in type 1 diabetes. Study observations and caveats: Any role of HLA type in TCRB rearrangement remained unresolved here. VDJ junctions in type 1 diabetes patients carried more deletions and fewer insertions. There was a moderate but significant shortening of TCRB CDR3s in all four CD4+ subsets of Type 1 diabetes patients.

This clone turned up a few times. Its antigen is unknown. With V trimmed by 2 bases and J by 2 bases, 4 bases remained unmatched. This CDR3 has 16 amino acids. Germline V gene lookup returns CDR1 SGHDT and CDR2 YYEEEE. Averaging about 0.12 L, one heparinised blood draw came from each individual donor. Expressed TCRB transcripts were sequenced because the entire RNA isolate underwent reverse transcription. Sequencing used immunoSEQ multiplex PCR; TCRdb keeps in-frame clones, though not all of them. In the table there are under 950,000 clones, roughly 17% of which are singletons. The sequenced sample was naive CD4+ T cells from blood. This receptor was taken from a woman between 18 and 29 years old in good health. The chain links TRBV5-6 to TRBJ2-1; 10 nucleotides agree with TRBD2. The DNA of the CDR3 is TGTGCCAGCAGCTTAAGAGCGGGAGGGACCTACAATGAGCAGTTCTTC. This encodes CASSLRAGGTYNEQFF.